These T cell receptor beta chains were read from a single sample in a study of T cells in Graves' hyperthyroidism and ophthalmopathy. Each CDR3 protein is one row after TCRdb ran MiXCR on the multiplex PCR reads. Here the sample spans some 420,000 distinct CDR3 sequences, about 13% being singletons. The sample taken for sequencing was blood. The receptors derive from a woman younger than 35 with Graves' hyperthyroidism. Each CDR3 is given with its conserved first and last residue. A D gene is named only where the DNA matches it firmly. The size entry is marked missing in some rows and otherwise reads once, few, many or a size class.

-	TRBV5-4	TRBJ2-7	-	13	CASSFQVTHEQYF	TGTGCCAGCAGTTTCCAGGTAACACACGAGCAGTACTTC
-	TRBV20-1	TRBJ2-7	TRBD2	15	CSATWAGLGGPEQYF	TGCAGTGCTACCTGGGCGGGACTAGGTGGACCCGAGCAGTACTTC
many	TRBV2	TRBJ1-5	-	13	CASSGGPNQPQHF	TGTGCCAGCAGTGGAGGTCCCAATCAGCCCCAGCATTTT
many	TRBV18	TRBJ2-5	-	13	CASFRTDQETQYF	TGTGCCAGCTTCCGGACAGACCAAGAGACCCAGTACTTC
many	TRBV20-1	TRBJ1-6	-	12	CSARRDNSPLHF	TGCAGTGCTAGAAGGGATAATTCACCCCTCCACTTT
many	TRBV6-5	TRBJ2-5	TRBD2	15	CASSYTASGRGTQYF	TGTGCCAGCAGTTACACCGCTAGCGGGAGAGGGACCCAGTACTTC
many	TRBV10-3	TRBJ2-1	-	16	CAISESSSGINDEQFF	TGTGCCATCAGTGAGTCGTCGTCAGGGATTAACGATGAGCAGTTCTTC
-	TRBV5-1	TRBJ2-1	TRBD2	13	CASSWGGVNEQFF	TGTGCCAGCAGCTGGGGGGGGGTAAATGAGCAGTTCTTC
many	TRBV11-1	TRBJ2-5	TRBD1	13	CASSNDRGETQYF	TGTGCCAGCAGCAATGACAGGGGAGAGACCCAGTACTTC
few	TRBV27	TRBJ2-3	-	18	CASSLVHRRRDSTDTQYF	TGTGCCAGCAGTTTAGTTCATAGGAGGCGGGACAGCACAGATACGCAGTATTTT
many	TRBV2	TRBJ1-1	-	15	CASSEAQRTNTEAFF	TGTGCCAGCAGTGAAGCGCAACGGACGAACACTGAAGCTTTCTTT
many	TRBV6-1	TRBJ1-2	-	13	CASSNDGHGGYTF	TGTGCCAGCAGTAACGACGGACACGGAGGCTACACCTTC
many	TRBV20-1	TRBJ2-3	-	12	CSANRAWDTQYF	TGCAGTGCTAACAGGGCCTGGGATACGCAGTATTTT
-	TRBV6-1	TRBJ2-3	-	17	CASSSVLPVLILDTQYF	TGTGCCAGCAGCTCTGTCCTGCCGGTTTTAATATTGGATACGCAGTATTTT
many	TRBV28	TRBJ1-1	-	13	CASRPTWNTEAFF	TGTGCCAGCCGACCGACTTGGAACACTGAAGCTTTCTTT
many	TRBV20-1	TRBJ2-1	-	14	CSARDGASDNEQFF	TGCAGTGCTAGAGATGGGGCTAGCGACAATGAGCAGTTCTTC
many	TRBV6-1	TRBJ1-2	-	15	CASSEAPGRNYGYTF	TGTGCCAGCAGTGAAGCGCCAGGACGGAACTATGGCTACACCTTC
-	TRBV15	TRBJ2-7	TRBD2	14	CATKTSGRTHEQYF	TGTGCCACAAAGACTAGCGGGAGGACCCACGAGCAGTACTTC
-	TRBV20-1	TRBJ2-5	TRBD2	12	CSTSGMYETQYF	TGCAGTACTAGCGGGATGTACGAGACCCAGTACTTC
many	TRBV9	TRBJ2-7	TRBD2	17	CASSEGLSPGLADEQYF	TGTGCCAGCAGCGAGGGGCTCTCACCGGGACTAGCGGACGAGCAGTACTTC
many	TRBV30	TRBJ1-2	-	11	CAWSVPYGYTF	TGTGCCTGGAGTGTTCCTTATGGCTACACCTTC
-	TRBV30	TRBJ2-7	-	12	CAGGVGGGEQYF	TGTGCCGGAGGGGTGGGGGGCGGGGAGCAGTACTTC
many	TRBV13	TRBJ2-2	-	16	CASSLWSGTNTGELFF	TGTGCCAGCAGCTTGTGGTCAGGGACGAACACCGGGGAGCTGTTTTTT
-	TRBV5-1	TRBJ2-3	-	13	CASRTPDTDTQYF	TGCGCCAGCAGGACGCCGGACACAGATACGCAGTATTTT